This TCR beta chain emerged from a study of OX40 agonist ivuxolimab in advanced cancers. Turning to the study itself: Head and neck, renal cell, melanoma or hepatocellular carcinoma were the cancers that dose-escalation patients had.

The CDR3 is made up of 18 amino acids. The germline V gene has CDR1 SGHNT and CDR2 YYREEE (reference sequence). Trimming at V came to 0 bases and at J to 1 base, leaving 6 bases not matched to a gene. Generated by immunoSEQ multiplex PCR, the TCRdb table keeps only in-frame clones and is missing some. The table includes about 82,000 clones, about 87% detected once. This clonotype was sampled from an adult with an advanced solid tumor such as melanoma, head and neck, liver or kidney cancer. V is TRBV5-4 and J is TRBJ2-2, with TRBD2 matching over 10 bases. Sample: CD4+ or CD8+ T cells sorted from blood, taken in a trial of the OX40 agonist ivuxolimab. CDR3 nucleotide sequence: TGTGCCAGCAGCTTGGATCTAGCGGGAGCTCAGAACACCGGGGAGCTGTTTTTT. Translated: CASSLDLAGAQNTGELFF.